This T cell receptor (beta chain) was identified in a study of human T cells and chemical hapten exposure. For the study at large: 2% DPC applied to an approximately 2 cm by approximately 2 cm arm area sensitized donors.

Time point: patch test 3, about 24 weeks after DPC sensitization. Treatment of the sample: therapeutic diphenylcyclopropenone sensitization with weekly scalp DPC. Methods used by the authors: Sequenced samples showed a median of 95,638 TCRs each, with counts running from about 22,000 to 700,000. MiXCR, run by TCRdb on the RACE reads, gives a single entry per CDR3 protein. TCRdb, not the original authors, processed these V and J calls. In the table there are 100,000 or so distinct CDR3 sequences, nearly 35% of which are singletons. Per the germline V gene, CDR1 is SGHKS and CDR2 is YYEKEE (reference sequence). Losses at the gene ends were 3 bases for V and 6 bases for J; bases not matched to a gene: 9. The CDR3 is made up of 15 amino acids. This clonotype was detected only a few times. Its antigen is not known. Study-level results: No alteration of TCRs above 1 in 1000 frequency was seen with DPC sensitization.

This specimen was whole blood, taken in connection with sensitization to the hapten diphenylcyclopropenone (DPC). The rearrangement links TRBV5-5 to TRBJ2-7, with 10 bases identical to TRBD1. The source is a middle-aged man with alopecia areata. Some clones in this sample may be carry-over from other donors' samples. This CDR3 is CASSWTGGFTAEQYF. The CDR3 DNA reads TGTGCCAGCAGCTGGACAGGGGGGTTCACAGCCGAGCAGTACTTC.